This TCR beta chain derives from a study of T cells after yellow fever vaccination. Broader study findings: Subsequent to the booster, the majority of primary-vaccination clones reappeared (under 98% CD4, 80% to 90% CD8). Some clonotypes were seen in both the CD4 and the CD8 compartments. These made up a small share and likely arose from convergent recombination. FACS-sorted repertoires could contain abundant clonotypes contaminating from the bulk population.

CDR1 LGHNA and CDR2 YSLEER come from the germline V gene. Trimming removed 1 base from V and 7 bases from J; junction bases left unmatched: 15. This CDR3 has 18 residues. As for this clonotype: Its target is not known.

The 5'RACE template-switching step produced TCR cDNA and added a universal primer site and UMIs. One entry per CDR3 protein, called by TCRdb with MiXCR from the 5' RACE reads. The sample records 250,000 or so distinct CDR3 sequences, 6.7% being singletons. The sample was CD4+ T cells sorted from PBMCs, taken on the day of the yellow fever booster vaccination. The chain combines TRBV4-3 with TRBJ2-1; TRBD2 matches at 8 bases. This receptor was taken from a young man who received the YFV17D yellow fever vaccine. The chain's CDR3 is CASSQVHLRLAGSNEQFF. In DNA form, the CDR3 reads TGCGCCAGCAGCCAAGTACACCTTAGGCTAGCGGGTTCTAATGAGCAGTTCTTC.